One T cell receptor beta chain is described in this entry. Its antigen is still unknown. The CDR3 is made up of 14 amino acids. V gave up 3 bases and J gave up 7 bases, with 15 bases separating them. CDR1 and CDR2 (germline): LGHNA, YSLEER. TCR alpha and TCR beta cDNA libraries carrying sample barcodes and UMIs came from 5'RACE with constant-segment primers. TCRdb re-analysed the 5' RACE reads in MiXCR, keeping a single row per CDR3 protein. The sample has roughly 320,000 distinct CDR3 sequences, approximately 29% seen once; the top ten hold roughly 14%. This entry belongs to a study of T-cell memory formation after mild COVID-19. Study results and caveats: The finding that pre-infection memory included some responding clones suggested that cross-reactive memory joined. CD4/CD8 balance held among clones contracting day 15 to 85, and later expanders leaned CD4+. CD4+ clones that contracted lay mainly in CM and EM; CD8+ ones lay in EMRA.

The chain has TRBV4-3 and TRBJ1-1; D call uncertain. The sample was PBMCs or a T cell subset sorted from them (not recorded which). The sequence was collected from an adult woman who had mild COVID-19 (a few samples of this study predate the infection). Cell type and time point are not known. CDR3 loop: CASSHQIREGEAFF. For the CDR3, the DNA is TGCGCCAGCAGCCATCAGATAAGAGAGGGTGAAGCTTTCTTT.